The clone carrying this T cell receptor (beta chain) appeared a few times. Its target is not known. This entry comes from a study of beta chain features in type 1 diabetes. General study findings and limits: Shortening of TCRB CDR3s, moderate but significant, appeared in all four CD4+ subsets of Type 1 diabetes patients. The influence of HLA type on TCRB rearrangement stayed undetermined.

All of the isolated RNA was reverse transcribed, so expressed TCRB transcripts were sequenced. Clones were read by immunoSEQ multiplex PCR, and TCRdb kept only the in-frame ones, dropping some. The sample yields more than 200,000 clones, 16% seen once. V was clipped by 3 bases and J by 8 bases; unmatched bases: 7. Germline CDR1 is SGHRS and CDR2 is YFSETQ. The CDR3 totals 14 residues. Sequenced input: naive CD4+ T cells from blood. This clonotype originated in a man aged 25 to 40 with type 1 diabetes. The chain is built from TRBV5-1 and TRBJ2-2, with TRBD2 matching over 7 bases. CDR3: CASSSGLPTGELFF. CDR3 bases: TGCGCCAGCAGCTCGGGACTACCTACGGGGGAGCTGTTTTTT.